The T cell receptor beta chain described here comes from a study of response to subunit inactivated influenza vaccine. In TCRdb, the RT-PCR reads were re-called with MiXCR into one record per CDR3 protein. The sample carries about 480,000 distinct CDR3 sequences, over 25% recorded once. V was pared by 4 bases and J by 2 bases, with 8 bases between. The CDR3 consists of 13 residues. This clonotype was seen ten or more times. Its antigen is unidentified. Study results and limitations: Each seasonal flu vaccination may recruit only limited new T cells, authors suggested.

The receptor was isolated from a man aged 50-60 years who received an inactivated influenza vaccine. This chain uses TRBV12-3 or TRBV12-4 with TRBJ2-5; no definite D call. The starting material was CD4+ T cells sorted from PBMCs, obtained about 5 days after vaccination. The CDR3 reads CASSSHEQETQYF. The CDR3 bases are TGTGCCAGCAGTTCTCATGAACAAGAGACCCAGTACTTC.